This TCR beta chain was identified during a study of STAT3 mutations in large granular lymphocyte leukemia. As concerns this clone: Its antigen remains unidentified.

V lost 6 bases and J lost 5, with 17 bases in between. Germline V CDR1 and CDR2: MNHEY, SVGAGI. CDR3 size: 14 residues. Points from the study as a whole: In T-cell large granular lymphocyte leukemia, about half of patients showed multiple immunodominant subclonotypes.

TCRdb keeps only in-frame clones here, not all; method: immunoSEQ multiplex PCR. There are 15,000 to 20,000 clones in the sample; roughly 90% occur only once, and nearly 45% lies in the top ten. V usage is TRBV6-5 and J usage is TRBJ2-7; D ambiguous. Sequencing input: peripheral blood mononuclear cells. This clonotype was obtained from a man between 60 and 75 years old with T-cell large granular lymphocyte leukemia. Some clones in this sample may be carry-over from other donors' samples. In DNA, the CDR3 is TGTGCCAGCAGCAATCAAGGGTGGGGTCACGAGCAGTACTTC. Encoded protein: CASSNQGWGHEQYF.